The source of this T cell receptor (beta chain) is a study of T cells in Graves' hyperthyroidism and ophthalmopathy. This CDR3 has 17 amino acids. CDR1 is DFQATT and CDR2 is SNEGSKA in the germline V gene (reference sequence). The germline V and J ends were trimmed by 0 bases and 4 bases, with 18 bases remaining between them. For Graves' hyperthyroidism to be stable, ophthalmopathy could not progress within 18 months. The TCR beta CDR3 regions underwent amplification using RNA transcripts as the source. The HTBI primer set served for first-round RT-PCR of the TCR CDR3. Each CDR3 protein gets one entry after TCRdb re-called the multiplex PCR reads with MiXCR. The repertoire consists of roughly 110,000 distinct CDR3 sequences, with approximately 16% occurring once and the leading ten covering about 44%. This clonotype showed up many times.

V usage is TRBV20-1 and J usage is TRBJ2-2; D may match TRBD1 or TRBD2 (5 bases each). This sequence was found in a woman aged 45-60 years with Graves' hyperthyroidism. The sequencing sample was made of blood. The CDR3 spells CSARDGRRDGGTGELFF. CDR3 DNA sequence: TGCAGTGCTAGAGATGGGCGAAGGGACGGAGGCACCGGGGAGCTGTTTTTT.